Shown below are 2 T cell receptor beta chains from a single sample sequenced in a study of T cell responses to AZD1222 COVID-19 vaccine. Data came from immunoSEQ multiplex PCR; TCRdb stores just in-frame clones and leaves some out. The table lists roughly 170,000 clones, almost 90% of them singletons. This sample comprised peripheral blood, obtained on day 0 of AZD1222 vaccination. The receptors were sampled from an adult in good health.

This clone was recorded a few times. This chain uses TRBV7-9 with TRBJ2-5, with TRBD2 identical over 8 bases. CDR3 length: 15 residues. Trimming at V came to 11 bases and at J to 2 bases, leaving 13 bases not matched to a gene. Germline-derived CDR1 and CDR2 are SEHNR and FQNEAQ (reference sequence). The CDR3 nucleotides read TGTGCCGGATCCCGGGGGGGAAGGGGTCAAGAGACCCAGTACTTC. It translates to CAGSRGGRGQETQYF. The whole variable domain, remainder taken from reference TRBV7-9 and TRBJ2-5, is DTGVSQNPRHKITKRGQNVTFRCDPISEHNRLYWYRQTLGQGPEFLTYFQNEAQLEKSRLLSDRFSAERPKGSFSTLEIQRTEQGDSAMYLCAGSRGGRGQETQYFGPGTRLLVL.

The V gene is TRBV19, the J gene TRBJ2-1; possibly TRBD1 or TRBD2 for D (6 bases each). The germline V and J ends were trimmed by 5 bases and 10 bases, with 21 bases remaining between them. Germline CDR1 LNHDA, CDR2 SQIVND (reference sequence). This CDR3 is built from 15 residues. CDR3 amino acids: CASSAAGHKLGEQFF. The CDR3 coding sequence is TGTGCCAGTAGTGCGGCGGGACACAAGTTAGGAGAGCAGTTCTTC. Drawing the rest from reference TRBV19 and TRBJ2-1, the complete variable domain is DGGITQSPKYLFRKEGQNVTLSCEQNLNHDAMYWYRQDPGQGLRLIYYSQIVNDFQKGDIAEGYSVSREKKESFPLTVTSAQKNPTAFYLCASSAAGHKLGEQFFGPGTRLTVL.